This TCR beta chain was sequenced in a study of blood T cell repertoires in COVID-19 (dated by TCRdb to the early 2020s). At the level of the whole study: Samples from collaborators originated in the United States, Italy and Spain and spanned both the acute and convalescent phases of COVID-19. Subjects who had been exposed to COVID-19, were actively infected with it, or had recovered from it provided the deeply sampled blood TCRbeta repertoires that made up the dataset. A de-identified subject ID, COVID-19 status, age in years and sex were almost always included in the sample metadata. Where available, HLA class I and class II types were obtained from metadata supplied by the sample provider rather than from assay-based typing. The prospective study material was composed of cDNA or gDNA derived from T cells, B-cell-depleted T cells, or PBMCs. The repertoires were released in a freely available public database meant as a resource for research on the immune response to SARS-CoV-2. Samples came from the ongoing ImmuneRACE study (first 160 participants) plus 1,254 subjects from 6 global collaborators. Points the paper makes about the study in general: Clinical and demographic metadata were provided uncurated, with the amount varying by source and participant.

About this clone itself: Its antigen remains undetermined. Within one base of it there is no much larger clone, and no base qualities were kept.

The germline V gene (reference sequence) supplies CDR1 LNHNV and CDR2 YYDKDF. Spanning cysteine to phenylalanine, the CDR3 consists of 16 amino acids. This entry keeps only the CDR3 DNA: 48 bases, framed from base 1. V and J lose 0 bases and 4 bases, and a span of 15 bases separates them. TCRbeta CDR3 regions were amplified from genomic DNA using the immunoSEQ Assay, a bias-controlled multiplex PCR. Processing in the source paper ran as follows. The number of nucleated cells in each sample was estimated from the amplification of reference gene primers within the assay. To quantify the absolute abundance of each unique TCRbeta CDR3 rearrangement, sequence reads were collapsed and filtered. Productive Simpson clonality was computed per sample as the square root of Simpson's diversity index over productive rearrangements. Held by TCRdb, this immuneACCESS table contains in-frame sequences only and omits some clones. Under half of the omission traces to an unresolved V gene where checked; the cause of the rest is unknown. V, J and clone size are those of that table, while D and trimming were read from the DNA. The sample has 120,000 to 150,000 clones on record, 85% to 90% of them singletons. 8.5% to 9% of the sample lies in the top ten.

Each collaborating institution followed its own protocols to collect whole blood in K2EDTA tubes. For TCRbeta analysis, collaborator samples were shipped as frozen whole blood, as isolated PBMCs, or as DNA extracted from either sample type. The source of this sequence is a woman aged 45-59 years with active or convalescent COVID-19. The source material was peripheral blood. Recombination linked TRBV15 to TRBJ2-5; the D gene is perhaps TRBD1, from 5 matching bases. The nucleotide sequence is TGTGCCACCAGCAGAGACCGAGGTCAGGGTAGAGAGACCCAGTACTTC. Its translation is CATSRDRGQGRETQYF.